Given below is one T cell receptor beta chain in context. The record originates from a study of blood T cell repertoires in COVID-19. Sequencing was performed with immunoSEQ multiplex PCR; in TCRdb, only in-frame clones are kept and a portion is missing. The table lists a few hundred thousand clones, roughly 90% of them singletons. The ends were cut back, 3 bases at V and 3 bases at J, with 15 bases in the middle. The CDR3 is 16 amino acids. The V gene's germline CDR1 is SGDLS and CDR2 YYNGEE. The clonotype was recovered from a woman between 40 and 50 years old who had been exposed to COVID-19. The chain recombines TRBV9 with TRBJ1-4, with a weak D call TRBD1 (6 bases). Sequencing was done on a sample of PBMCs or T cells enriched from blood (not recorded which). The CDR3 loop is CASSEGGQGPNEKLFF. The CDR3 coding sequence is TGTGCCAGCAGCGAGGGAGGGCAGGGGCCTAATGAAAAACTGTTTTTT. The full variable domain, rest sourced from reference TRBV9 and TRBJ1-4, is DSGVTQTPKHLITATGQRVTLRCSPRSGDLSVYWYQQSLDQGLQFLIQYYNGEERAKGNILERFSAQQFPDLHSELNLSSLELGDSALYFCASSEGGQGPNEKLFFGSGTQLSVL.